Included here is one TCR beta chain sequence, with context. CDR3 size: 12 residues. V shed 7 bases and J 6 bases; nucleotides not matched to a gene: 6. Germline CDR1 and CDR2: MDHEN and SYDVKM. The sample belongs to a study of blood T cell repertoires in COVID-19. Study-level background: The origin of the acute and convalescent COVID-19 samples was the United States, Italy and Spain.

The method was immunoSEQ multiplex PCR; TCRdb's version includes in-frame clones alone and lacks a portion of them. The sample consists of about half a million clones, around 85% of them appearing once. The V and J genes are TRBV28 and TRBJ2-7; 7 bases line up with TRBD2. The TCR comes from a human donor in a cohort sampled during active COVID-19. The source material was peripheral blood. The CDR3 here is CASMWGGGEQYF. The CDR3 DNA reads TGTGCCAGCATGTGGGGCGGGGGCGAGCAGTACTTC.